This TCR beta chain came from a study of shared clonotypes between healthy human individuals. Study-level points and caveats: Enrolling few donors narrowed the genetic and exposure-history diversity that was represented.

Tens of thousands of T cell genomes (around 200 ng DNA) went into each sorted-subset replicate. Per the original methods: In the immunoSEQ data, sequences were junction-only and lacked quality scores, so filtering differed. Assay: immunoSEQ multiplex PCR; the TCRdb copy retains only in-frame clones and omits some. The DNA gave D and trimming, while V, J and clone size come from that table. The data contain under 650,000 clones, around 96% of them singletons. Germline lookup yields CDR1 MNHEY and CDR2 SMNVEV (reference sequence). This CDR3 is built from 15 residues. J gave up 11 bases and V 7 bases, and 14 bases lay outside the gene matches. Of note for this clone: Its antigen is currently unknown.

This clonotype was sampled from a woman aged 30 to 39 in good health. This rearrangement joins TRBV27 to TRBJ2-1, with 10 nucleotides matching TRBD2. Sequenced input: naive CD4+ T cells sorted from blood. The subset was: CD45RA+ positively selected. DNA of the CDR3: TGTGCCAGCACAACCCTAGCGGGAGAAGGGTTGCAGCAGTTCTTC. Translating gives CASTTLAGEGLQQFF.